These 24 T cell receptor beta chains were all obtained from the same sample, sequenced in a study of long-term antiretroviral therapy in people with HIV. At the survey level, the v3.0 immunoSEQ assay was run. The repertoire was sequenced with immunoSEQ multiplex PCR; TCRdb's copy has only in-frame clones and lacks some. The sample holds tens of thousands of clones, around 77% seen once. Material: unsorted PBMCs, obtained less than 1.8 years before starting antiretroviral therapy. These receptor sequences come from a woman aged 40 to 50 with HIV.

The CDR3: CASSSTARPSTDTQYF. CDR3 in DNA: TGTGCCAGCAGCTCTACGGCGAGACCTAGCACAGATACGCAGTATTTT. The gene calls are TRBV7-2 and TRBJ2-3; D is ambiguous. The CDR3 spans 16 residues. Germline CDR1 and CDR2: SGHTA and FQGNSA. The ends were cut back, 4 bases at V and 0 bases at J, with 14 bases in the middle.

The chain has TRBV9 and TRBJ2-3; no clear D gene. Germline CDR1 and CDR2: SGDLS and YYNGEE. With 2 bases removed from V and 4 bases from J, the gap between germline ends came to 5 bases. The CDR3 is made up of 12 amino acids. The CDR3 DNA is TGTGCCAGCAGCGTCAATGCAGATACGCAGTATTTT. Its translation: CASSVNADTQYF.

V usage is TRBV10-1 and J usage is TRBJ2-1; 9 positions agree with TRBD2. The CDR3 is 14 amino acids. V lost 8 bases to trimming and J lost 9 bases; unmatched junction nucleotides: 11. Per germline, CDR1 WNHNN and CDR2 SYGVQD (reference sequence). The CDR3 protein is CASQRLAGVSEQFF. CDR3 nucleotides: TGCGCCAGCCAGAGGTTAGCGGGAGTGTCTGAGCAGTTCTTC.

The rearrangement joins TRBV7-2 to TRBJ1-6; 7 positions match TRBD1. Germline V gene sequence: CDR1 SGHTA, CDR2 FQGNSA. The CDR3 loop spans 18 amino acids. Trimming at V came to 4 bases and at J to 7 bases, leaving 16 bases not matched to a gene. CDR3 in amino acids: CASSSDEAGGFYNSPLHF. The CDR3 DNA is TGTGCCAGCAGCTCCGACGAGGCAGGGGGGTTTTACAATTCACCCCTCCACTTT.

The gene calls are TRBV12-2 and TRBJ2-7; the table gives TRBD2 as D, unverified against the DNA. TRBV12-2 is flagged as a pseudogene. This CDR3 is 21 amino acids long. The chain's CDR3 is CASRSKSGRLFICFITYEQYF. CDR3 in DNA: TGTGCAAGTCGCTCTAAAAGCGGGAGGTTATTTATTTGTTTTATAACCTACGAGCAGTACTTC.

The V gene is TRBV5-6, the J gene TRBJ2-1; D is tentatively TRBD1 or TRBD2 (5 bases each). This CDR3 region has 13 residues. V was trimmed by 6 bases and J by 5 bases, leaving 12 bases between them. Germline-derived CDR1 and CDR2 are SGHDT and YYEEEE. The CDR3: CASTGGPNNEQFF. The CDR3 bases are TGTGCCAGCACTGGGGGTCCAAACAATGAGCAGTTCTTC.

This clone was seen a few times. This chain connects TRBV30 to TRBJ1-2, with D perhaps matching TRBD1 (5 bases). CDR3 length equals 14 residues. Trimming removed 8 bases at V and 3 bases at J, with 19 bases between. Germline-derived CDR1 and CDR2 are GTSNPN and SVGIG (reference sequence). CDR3 coding DNA: TGTGCCGGGCACAGGCGGGGTAATGACTATGGCTACACCTTC. Encoded protein: CAGHRRGNDYGYTF.

This CDR3 is CASSEASGGHQPQHF. The CDR3 nucleotides read TGTGCCAGCAGTGAAGCATCAGGGGGCCATCAGCCCCAGCATTTT. The gene calls are TRBV2 and TRBJ1-5; TRBD1 matches at 8 bases. The J segment lost 5 bases and the V segment lost 0 bases, leaving 3 bases of the junction unmatched. Germline V gene sequence: CDR1 SNHLY, CDR2 FYNNEI. The CDR3 has 15 residues.

V gene TRBV7-2 combines with J gene TRBJ1-4, with 8 bases matching TRBD1. This CDR3 contains 15 residues. With V trimmed by 4 bases and J by 5 bases, 6 bases remained unmatched. Germline-derived CDR1 and CDR2 are SGHTA and FQGNSA. The DNA for the CDR3 is TGTGCCAGCAGCTGGGGGGGACAGGCAAATGAAAAACTGTTTTTT. Translating gives CASSWGGQANEKLFF.

This chain connects TRBV7-2 to TRBJ2-1; the match to TRBD1 covers 8 bases. Trimming at V came to 5 bases and at J to 6 bases, leaving 9 bases not matched to a gene. This CDR3 spans 15 amino acids. Germline lookup yields CDR1 SGHTA and CDR2 FQGNSA. The CDR3 DNA sequence: TGTGCCAGCAGCCCGCCGACTGGACAGGGCAATGAGCAGTTCTTC. Translation: CASSPPTGQGNEQFF.

The chain has TRBV5-1 and TRBJ2-1, with TRBD2 identical over 8 bases. The CDR3 has 14 amino acids. The V and J ends lost 7 bases and 0 bases, in that order; junction bases with no gene match: 3. Germline V lookup: CDR1 SGHRS, CDR2 YFSETQ. The CDR3 here is CASESGSSYNEQFF. CDR3 nucleotides: TGCGCCAGCGAAAGCGGGAGCTCCTACAATGAGCAGTTCTTC.

The chain recombines TRBV5-8 with TRBJ1-5; D remains unclear. Germline V gene sequence: CDR1 SGHTS, CDR2 YDEGEE. The V gene lost 5 bases and the J gene lost 0 bases, with 12 bases spanning the gap. The CDR3 length is 15 residues. CDR3 coding DNA: TGTGCCAGCAGGCGTTTCGGTTATAGCAATCAGCCCCAGCATTTT. This codes for CASRRFGYSNQPQHF.

The rearrangement links TRBV11-3 to TRBJ1-2, with TRBD1 matching over 7 bases. The CDR3 totals 13 residues. Germline values: CDR1 SGHNT, CDR2 YENEEA. V gave up 5 bases and J gave up 4 bases; unmatched junction bases: 4. The DNA for the CDR3 is TGTGCCAGCAGCCCGGGGACAGCCTATGGCTACACCTTC. This codes for CASSPGTAYGYTF. The entire variable domain, with the rest obtained from reference TRBV11-3 and TRBJ1-2, is as follows: EAGVVQSPRYKIIEKKQPVAFWCNPISGHNTLYWYLQNLGQGPELLIRYENEEAVDDSQLPKDRFSAERLKGVDSTLKIQPAELGDSAVYLCASSPGTAYGYTFGSGTRLTVV.

This chain links TRBV13 with TRBJ2-3, with TRBD2 as a possible D gene (6 bases). CDR1 and CDR2 (germline): PRHDT, FYEKMQ (reference sequence). The CDR3 loop spans 14 amino acids. With 3 bases removed from V and 2 bases from J, the gap between germline ends came to 9 bases. Here the CDR3 DNA reads TGTGCCAGCAGCTTTGGCGGGGTCACAGATACGCAGTATTTT. As protein: CASSFGGVTDTQYF.

The chain uses TRBV19 and TRBJ1-3, with unresolved D. This CDR3 is built from 14 residues. Trimming removed 6 bases at V and 0 bases at J, with 9 bases between. Germline-derived CDR1 and CDR2 are LNHDA and SQIVND (reference sequence). CDR3 residues: CASRATISGNTIYF. The DNA for the CDR3 is TGTGCCAGTAGAGCGACAATCTCTGGAAACACCATATATTTT. Full variable domain (rest looked up from reference TRBV19 and TRBJ1-3): DGGITQSPKYLFRKEGQNVTLSCEQNLNHDAMYWYRQDPGQGLRLIYYSQIVNDFQKGDIAEGYSVSREKKESFPLTVTSAQKNPTAFYLCASRATISGNTIYFGEGSWLTVV.

This chain uses TRBV19 with TRBJ2-1; 13 bases fit TRBD2. Germline V gene lookup returns CDR1 LNHDA and CDR2 SQIVND (reference sequence). The CDR3 spans 17 residues. Trimming took 3 bases from V and 7 from J; bases not matched to a gene: 9. This chain's CDR3 is CASSIGWTSGSRNEQFF. For the CDR3, the DNA is TGTGCCAGTAGTATTGGCTGGACTAGCGGGAGTCGGAATGAGCAGTTCTTC.

The CDR3 coding sequence is TGTGCCAGCTCACCACCCCCCACTAGAGAGACCCAGTACTTC. This sequence encodes CASSPPPTRETQYF. The rearrangement joins TRBV18 to TRBJ2-5, with D maybe TRBD2 (5 bases). Germline CDR1 is KGHSH and CDR2 is LQKENI. V was shortened by 0 bases and J by 4 bases, with 9 bases between the two germline ends. The CDR3 totals 14 residues.

The V and J genes are TRBV6-5 and TRBJ1-3; 7 positions agree with TRBD1. CDR3 length equals 14 residues. The V segment lost 5 bases and the J segment 8 bases; nucleotides outside the gene matches: 9. The germline V gene has CDR1 MNHEY and CDR2 SVGAGI. The CDR3 region has the DNA TGTGCCAGCAGTCCCGCGGGACAGCGGCACACCATATATTTT. As protein: CASSPAGQRHTIYF.

The chain joins TRBV27 to TRBJ2-7; D is unclear. Germline V gives CDR1 MNHEY, CDR2 SMNVEV (reference sequence). The CDR3 loop spans 14 amino acids. V dropped 4 bases and J dropped 5 bases, with 15 bases sitting between them. This CDR3 is CASSSPDRFHEQYF. In DNA, the CDR3 is TGTGCCAGCAGTTCCCCGGATAGGTTCCACGAGCAGTACTTC.

The rearrangement uses TRBV5-1 and TRBJ2-7, with 7 nucleotides matching TRBD1. Losses at the gene ends were 2 bases for V and 4 bases for J; bases not matched to a gene: 3. The CDR3 length is 13 residues. Germline-derived CDR1 and CDR2 are SGHRS and YFSETQ. As DNA, the CDR3 is TGCGCCAGCAGCTTCGACAGGGAGTACGAGCAGTACTTC. It yields the protein CASSFDREYEQYF.

This chain uses TRBV7-8 with TRBJ2-5; D perhaps matches TRBD1 (5 bases). CDR1 SGHVS and CDR2 FQNEAQ come from the germline V gene. The CDR3 is 16 residues long. The V end lost 5 bases, the J end lost 5 bases, and 21 bases lay between the germline ends. As DNA, the CDR3 is TGTGCCAGCAGCCAACCCAAACGGACACAGGAGGAGACCCAGTACTTC. It translates to CASSQPKRTQEETQYF.

V gene TRBV7-2 combines with J gene TRBJ2-6; the D call may be TRBD1 or TRBD2 (5 bases each). The CDR3 loop spans 17 amino acids. Deletions cut 4 bases from V and 0 bases from J, with 13 bases between. The germline V gene encodes CDR1 SGHTA and CDR2 FQGNSA. The CDR3: CASSSGTLDSGANVLTF. In DNA form, the CDR3 reads TGTGCCAGCAGCTCCGGGACGCTAGACTCTGGGGCCAACGTCCTGACTTTC.

This sequence joins TRBV10-3 and TRBJ1-1; D may be TRBD1 (6 bases). This CDR3 is 15 amino acids long. Trimming cost V 7 bases and J 0 bases, with 15 bases left between them. Germline V gene data show CDR1 as ENHRY and CDR2 as SYGVKD. The CDR3 DNA is TGTGCCATCATGCAGGGGAGCATCATGAACACTGAAGCTTTCTTT. It specifies CAIMQGSIMNTEAFF.

CDR3 in amino acids: CAWSVSGSDQPQHF. The CDR3 DNA reads as TGTGCCTGGAGTGTATCAGGCAGTGATCAGCCCCAGCATTTT. This chain connects TRBV30 to TRBJ1-5; no clear D. V was cut by 0 bases and J by 5 bases, with 11 bases left in between. The CDR3 is 14 residues long. Germline CDR1 and CDR2: GTSNPN and SVGIG (reference sequence).